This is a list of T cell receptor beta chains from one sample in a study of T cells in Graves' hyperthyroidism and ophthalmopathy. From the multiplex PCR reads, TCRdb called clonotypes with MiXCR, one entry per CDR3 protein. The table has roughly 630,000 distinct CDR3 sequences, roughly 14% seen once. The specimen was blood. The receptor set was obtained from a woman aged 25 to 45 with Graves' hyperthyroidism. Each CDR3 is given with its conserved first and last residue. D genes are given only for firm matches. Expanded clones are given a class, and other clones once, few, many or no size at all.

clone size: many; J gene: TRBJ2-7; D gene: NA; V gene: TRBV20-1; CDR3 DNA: TGCAGTGCCCGCGGGCGGGTATACTACGAGCAGTACTTC; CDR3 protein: CSARGRVYYEQYF
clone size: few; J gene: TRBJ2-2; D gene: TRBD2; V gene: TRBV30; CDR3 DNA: TGTGCCTGGATGAATAGCGGGATGACCGGGGAGCTGTTTTTT; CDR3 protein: CAWMNSGMTGELFF
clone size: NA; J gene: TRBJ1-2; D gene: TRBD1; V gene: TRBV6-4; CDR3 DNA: TGTGCCAGCAGTGATCCGGGACAGGGCCAGGACAACTATGGCTACACCTTC; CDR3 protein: CASSDPGQGQDNYGYTF
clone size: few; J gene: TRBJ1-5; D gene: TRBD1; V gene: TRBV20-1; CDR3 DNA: TGCAGTGCTAGCTCATGGGACAGGGGGCTCAATCAGCCCCAGCATTTT; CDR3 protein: CSASSWDRGLNQPQHF
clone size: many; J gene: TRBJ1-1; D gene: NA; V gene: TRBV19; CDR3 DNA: TGTGCCAGCAGTTATGGGAACACTGAAGCTTTCTTT; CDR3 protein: CASSYGNTEAFF
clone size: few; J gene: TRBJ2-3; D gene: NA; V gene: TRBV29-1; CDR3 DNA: TGCAGCGTCTCCGGGAGAGCCCCAGATACGCAGTATTTT; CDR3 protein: CSVSGRAPDTQYF
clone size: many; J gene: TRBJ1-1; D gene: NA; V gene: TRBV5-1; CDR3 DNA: TGCGCCAGCAGCTTTGGTCTCCCGGACACGAACACTGAAGCTTTCTTT; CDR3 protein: CASSFGLPDTNTEAFF
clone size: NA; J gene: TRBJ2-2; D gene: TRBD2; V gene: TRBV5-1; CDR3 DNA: TGCGCCAGCGGCTTGGAGCCTAGCGGCTACACCGGGGAGCTGTTTTTT; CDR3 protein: CASGLEPSGYTGELFF
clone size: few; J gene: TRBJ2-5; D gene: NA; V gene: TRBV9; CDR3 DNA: TGTGCCAGCAGCGTAGGGGCCCAAGAGGGAGAGACCCAGTACTTC; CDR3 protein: CASSVGAQEGETQYF
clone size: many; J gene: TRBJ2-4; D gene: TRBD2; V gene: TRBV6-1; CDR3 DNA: TGTGCCAGCAGTGCGCTAGCGGGAGGCGGGGGAAACATTCAGTACTTC; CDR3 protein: CASSALAGGGGNIQYF
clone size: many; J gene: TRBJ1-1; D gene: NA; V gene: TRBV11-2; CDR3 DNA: TGTGCCAGCAGCTTAGATCTTGGGGCTGAAGCTTTCTTT; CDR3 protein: CASSLDLGAEAFF
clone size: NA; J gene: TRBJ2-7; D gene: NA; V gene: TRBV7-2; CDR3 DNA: TGTGCCAGCAGCTTAGGACACTATAGCTCCTACGAGCAGTACTTC; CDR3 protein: CASSLGHYSSYEQYF
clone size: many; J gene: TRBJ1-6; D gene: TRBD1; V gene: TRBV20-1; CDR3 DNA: TGCAGTGCCCCTTCGGGACAGGGTGTGAAACCCCTCCACTTT; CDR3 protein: CSAPSGQGVKPLHF
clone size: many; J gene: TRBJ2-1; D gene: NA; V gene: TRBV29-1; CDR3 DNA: TGCAGCGTTGAAGATCCGGGCGGGACCTCCTACAATGAGCAGTTCTTC; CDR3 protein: CSVEDPGGTSYNEQFF
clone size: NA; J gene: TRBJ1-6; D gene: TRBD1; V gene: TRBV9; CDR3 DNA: TGTGCCAGCAGCGTAGCTACGGGCCCCGGGACAGGGGATTCACCCCTCCACTTT; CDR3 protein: CASSVATGPGTGDSPLHF
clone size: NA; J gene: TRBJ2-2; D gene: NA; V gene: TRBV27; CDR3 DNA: TGTGCCAGCAGTTTATACTTTTCGGGGTTGGACACCGGGGAGCTGTTTTTT; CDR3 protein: CASSLYFSGLDTGELFF
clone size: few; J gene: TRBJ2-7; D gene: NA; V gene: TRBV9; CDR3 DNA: TGTGCCAGCAGCGGGACAGACCGCGAGCAGTACTTC; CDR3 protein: CASSGTDREQYF
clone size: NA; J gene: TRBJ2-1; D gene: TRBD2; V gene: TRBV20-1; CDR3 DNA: TGCAGTGTGCGGGAGGGCCCCTACAATGAGCAGTTCTTC; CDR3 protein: CSVREGPYNEQFF
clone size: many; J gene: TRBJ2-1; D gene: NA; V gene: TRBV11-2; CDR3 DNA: TGTGCCAGCAGCCCGGCGGGGCAGCGATACAATGAGCAGTTCTTC; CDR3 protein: CASSPAGQRYNEQFF
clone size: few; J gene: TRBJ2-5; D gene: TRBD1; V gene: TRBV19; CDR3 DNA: TGTGCCAGTTCCTCAGGGGGCCGAAAGACCCAGTACTTC; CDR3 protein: CASSSGGRKTQYF
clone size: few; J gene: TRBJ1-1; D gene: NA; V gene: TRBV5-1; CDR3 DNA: TGCGCCAGCAGCTTGGCCCCCCAGGGCGGCACTGAAGCTTTCTTT; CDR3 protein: CASSLAPQGGTEAFF
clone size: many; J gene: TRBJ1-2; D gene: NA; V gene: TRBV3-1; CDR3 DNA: TGTGCCAGCAGCCAAGACAGGGCAGCTAACTATGGCTACACCTTC; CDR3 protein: CASSQDRAANYGYTF
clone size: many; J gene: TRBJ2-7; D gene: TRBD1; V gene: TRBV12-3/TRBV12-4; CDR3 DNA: TGTGCCAGCAGTCCATCGACAGGGTTGTACGAGCAGTACTTC; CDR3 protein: CASSPSTGLYEQYF
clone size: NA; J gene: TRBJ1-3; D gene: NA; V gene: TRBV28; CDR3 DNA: TGTGCCAGCAGTTTATCAGTGGACTCTGGAAACACCATATATTTT; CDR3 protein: CASSLSVDSGNTIYF
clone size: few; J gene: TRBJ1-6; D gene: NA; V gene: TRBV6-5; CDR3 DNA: TGTGCCAGCAGTTACCGGTCGACGGGTAATTCACCCCTCCACTTT; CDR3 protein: CASSYRSTGNSPLHF
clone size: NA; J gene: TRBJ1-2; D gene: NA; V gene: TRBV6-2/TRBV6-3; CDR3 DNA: TGTGCCAGCAGAAACGACAGGAACTATGGCTACACCTTC; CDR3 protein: CASRNDRNYGYTF
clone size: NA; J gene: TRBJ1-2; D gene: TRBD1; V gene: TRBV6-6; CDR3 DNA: TGTGCCAGCAGTTACACAGCCGGGACAGGGAAAGATGGCTACACCTTC; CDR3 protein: CASSYTAGTGKDGYTF
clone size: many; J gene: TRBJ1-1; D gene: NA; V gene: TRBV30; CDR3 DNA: TGTGCCTGGAGACACTACACTGAAGCTTTCTTT; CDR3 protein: CAWRHYTEAFF
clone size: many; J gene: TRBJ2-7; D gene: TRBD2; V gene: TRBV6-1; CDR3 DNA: TGTGCCAGCAGTCCCGCCTTAGCGGGAGGCTCCTACGAGCAGTACTTC; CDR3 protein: CASSPALAGGSYEQYF
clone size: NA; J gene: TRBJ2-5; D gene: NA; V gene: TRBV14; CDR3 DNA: TGTGCCAGCAGCCAAGATCCCCGCGAGACCCAGTACTTC; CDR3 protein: CASSQDPRETQYF
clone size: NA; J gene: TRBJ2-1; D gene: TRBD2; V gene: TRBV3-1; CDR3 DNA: TGTGCCAGCAGCCAAGGAAAGCGGGAGATCAGAAATGAGCAGTTCTTC; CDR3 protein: CASSQGKREIRNEQFF